This T cell receptor (beta chain) is from a study of blood T cell repertoires in COVID-19. Study in general: The United States, Italy and Spain provided the acute and convalescent COVID-19 samples. T cells, B-cell-depleted T cells, or PBMCs supplied cDNA or gDNA.

Per the authors' pipeline: Quantification of nucleated cells was approximated via reference gene primer amplification. Profiled with immunoSEQ multiplex PCR; TCRdb holds only in-frame clones, not every one. The V and J calls and the clone size are those of that table, but D and trimming were determined from the DNA. The table lists 50,000 to 65,000 clones, 85% to 90% of them singletons, with about 16% in the top ten. Sequenced input: peripheral blood. The TCR was taken from a human donor in a cohort sampled during active COVID-19.

Here the CDR3 reads CASQYPGGNQPQHF. CDR3 nucleotides: TGTGCCAGCCAGTATCCAGGGGGTAATCAGCCCCAGCATTTT. The chain has TRBV6-6 and TRBJ1-5, with 7 bases that match TRBD1. V gave up 8 bases and J gave up 4 bases; unmatched junction bases: 8. The CDR3 runs 14 residues. CDR1 and CDR2 (germline): MNHNY, SVGAGI (reference sequence).